This T cell receptor (beta chain) was retrieved from a study of T cell responses to AZD1222 COVID-19 vaccine. Whole-study results and caveats: Spike regions recognized by vaccine-associated CD4 TCRs spanned the protein, led by 160-218 and 743-854. Donors were chiefly white British, with a greater number of females, and clonal diversity was perhaps underestimated. Spike-specific TCRs gained breadth and depth after people received two AZD1222 doses.

Produced via immunoSEQ multiplex PCR; TCRdb's table is partial and in-frame only. The sample has 100,000 to 130,000 clones; more than 80% are singletons. For this clone: Its antigen is unknown.

The V gene end was trimmed by 6 bases and the J gene end by 5 bases; junction bases not matched to a gene: 1. The CDR3 loop spans 12 amino acids. CDR1 LNHDA and CDR2 SQIVND come from the germline V gene (reference sequence). This clonotype was obtained from an adult in good health. The genes are TRBV19 and TRBJ1-5, with TRBD1 identical over 7 bases. The sample here was peripheral blood, taken on day 0 of AZD1222 vaccination. CDR3 nucleotides: TGTGCCAGTAGACAGGGGTATCAGCCCCAGCATTTT. This translates into CASRQGYQPQHF. Full variable domain (missing parts from reference TRBV19 and TRBJ1-5): DGGITQSPKYLFRKEGQNVTLSCEQNLNHDAMYWYRQDPGQGLRLIYYSQIVNDFQKGDIAEGYSVSREKKESFPLTVTSAQKNPTAFYLCASRQGYQPQHFGDGTRLSIL.